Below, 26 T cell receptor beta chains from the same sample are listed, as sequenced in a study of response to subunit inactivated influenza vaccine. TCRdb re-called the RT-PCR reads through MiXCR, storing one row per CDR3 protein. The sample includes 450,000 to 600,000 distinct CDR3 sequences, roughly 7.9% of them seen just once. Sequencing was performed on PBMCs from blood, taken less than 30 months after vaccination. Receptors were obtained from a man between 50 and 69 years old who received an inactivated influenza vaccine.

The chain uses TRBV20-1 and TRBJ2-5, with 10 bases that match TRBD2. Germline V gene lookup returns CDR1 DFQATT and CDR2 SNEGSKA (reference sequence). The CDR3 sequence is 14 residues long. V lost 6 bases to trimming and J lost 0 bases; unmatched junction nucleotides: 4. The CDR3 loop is CSATLAGYQETQYF. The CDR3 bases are TGCAGTGCGACACTAGCGGGGTACCAAGAGACCCAGTACTTC.

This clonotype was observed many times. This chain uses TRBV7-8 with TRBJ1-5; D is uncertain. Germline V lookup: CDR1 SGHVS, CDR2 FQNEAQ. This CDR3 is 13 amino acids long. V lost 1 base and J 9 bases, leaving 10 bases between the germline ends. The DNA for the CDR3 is TGTGCCAGCAGCTTAGTCGGTCCCTGGCCCCAGCATTTT. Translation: CASSLVGPWPQHF.

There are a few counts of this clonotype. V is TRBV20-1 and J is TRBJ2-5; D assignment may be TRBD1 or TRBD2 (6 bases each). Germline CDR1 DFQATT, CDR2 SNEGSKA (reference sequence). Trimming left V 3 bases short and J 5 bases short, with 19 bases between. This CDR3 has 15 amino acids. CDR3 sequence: CSASRPGAFGETQYF. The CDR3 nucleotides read TGCAGTGCTAGTCGCCCGGGGGCATTCGGTGAGACCCAGTACTTC.

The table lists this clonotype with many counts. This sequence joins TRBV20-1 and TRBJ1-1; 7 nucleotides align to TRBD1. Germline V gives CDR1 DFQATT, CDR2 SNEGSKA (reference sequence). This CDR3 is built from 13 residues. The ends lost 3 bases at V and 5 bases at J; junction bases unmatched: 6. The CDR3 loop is CSASQGVRTEAFF. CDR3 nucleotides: TGCAGTGCTAGCCAGGGGGTTCGAACTGAAGCTTTCTTT.

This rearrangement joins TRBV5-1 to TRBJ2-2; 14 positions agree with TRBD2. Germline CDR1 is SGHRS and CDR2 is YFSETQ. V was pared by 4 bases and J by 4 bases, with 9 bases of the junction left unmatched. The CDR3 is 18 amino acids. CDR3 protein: CASSQGLAGGPGTGELFF. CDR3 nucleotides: TGCGCCAGCAGCCAAGGACTAGCGGGGGGCCCGGGCACCGGGGAGCTGTTTTTT.

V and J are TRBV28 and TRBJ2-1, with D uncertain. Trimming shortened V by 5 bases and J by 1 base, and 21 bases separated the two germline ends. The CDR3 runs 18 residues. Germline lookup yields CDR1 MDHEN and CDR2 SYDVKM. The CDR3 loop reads CASSGFGPGRSSYNEQFF. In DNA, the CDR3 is TGTGCCAGCAGTGGCTTTGGTCCCGGGCGGTCTTCCTACAATGAGCAGTTCTTC.

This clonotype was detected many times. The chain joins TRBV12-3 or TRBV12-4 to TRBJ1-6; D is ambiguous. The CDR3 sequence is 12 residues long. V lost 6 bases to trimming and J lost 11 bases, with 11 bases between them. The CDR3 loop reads CASSPNSPPLHF. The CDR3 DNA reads TGTGCCAGCAGCCCCAACTCGCCACCCCTCCACTTT.

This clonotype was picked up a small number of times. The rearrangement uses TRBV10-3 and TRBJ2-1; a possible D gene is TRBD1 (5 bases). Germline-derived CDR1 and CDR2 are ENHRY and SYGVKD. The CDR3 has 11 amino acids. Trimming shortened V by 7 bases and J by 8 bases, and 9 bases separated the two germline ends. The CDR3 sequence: CAITLGHEQFF. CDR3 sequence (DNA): TGTGCCATCACCCTGGGGCATGAGCAGTTCTTC.

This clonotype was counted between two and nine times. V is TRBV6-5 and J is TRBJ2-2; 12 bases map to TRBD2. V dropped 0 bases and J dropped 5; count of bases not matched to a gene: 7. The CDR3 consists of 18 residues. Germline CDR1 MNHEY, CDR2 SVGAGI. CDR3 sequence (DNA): TGTGCCAGCAGTTACTCGGGACTAGCGGGCGGGAGTACCGGGGAGCTGTTTTTT. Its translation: CASSYSGLAGGSTGELFF.

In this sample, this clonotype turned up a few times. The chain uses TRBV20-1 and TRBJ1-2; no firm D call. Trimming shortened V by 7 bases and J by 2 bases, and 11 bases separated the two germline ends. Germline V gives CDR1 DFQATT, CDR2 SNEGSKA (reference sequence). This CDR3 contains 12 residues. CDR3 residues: CSVHTANYGYTF. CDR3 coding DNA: TGCAGTGTGCACACAGCAAACTATGGCTACACCTTC.

The CDR3 DNA reads as TGCAGTGCTAGAGAAAGCGGGAGAAGGTCAGAGACCCAGTACTTC. This encodes CSARESGRRSETQYF. V is TRBV20-1 and J is TRBJ2-5; TRBD2 aligns across 8 bases. Germline trimming cut 0 bases from V and 4 bases from J; bases unmatched to any gene: 7. Germline V gives CDR1 DFQATT, CDR2 SNEGSKA (reference sequence). The CDR3 has 15 amino acids.

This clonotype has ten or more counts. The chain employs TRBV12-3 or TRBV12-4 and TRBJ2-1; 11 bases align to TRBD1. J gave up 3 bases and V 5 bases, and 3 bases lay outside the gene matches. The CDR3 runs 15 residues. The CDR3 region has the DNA TGTGCCAGCAGTAAGGACAGGGGGCACTACAATGAGCAGTTCTTC. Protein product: CASSKDRGHYNEQFF.

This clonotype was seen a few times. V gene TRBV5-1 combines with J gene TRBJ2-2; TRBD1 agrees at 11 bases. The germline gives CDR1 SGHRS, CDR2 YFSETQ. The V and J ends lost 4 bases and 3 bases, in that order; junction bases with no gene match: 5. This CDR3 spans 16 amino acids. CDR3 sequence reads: CASSKDRGLDTGELFF. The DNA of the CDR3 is TGCGCCAGCAGCAAGGACAGGGGGCTTGACACCGGGGAGCTGTTTTTT.

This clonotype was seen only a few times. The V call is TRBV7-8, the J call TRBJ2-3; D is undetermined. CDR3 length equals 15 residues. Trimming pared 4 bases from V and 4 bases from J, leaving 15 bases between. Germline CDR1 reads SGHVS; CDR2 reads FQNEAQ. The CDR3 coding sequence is TGTGCCAGCAGCTCTTATATGGGGTTTGCAGATACGCAGTATTTT. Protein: CASSSYMGFADTQYF.

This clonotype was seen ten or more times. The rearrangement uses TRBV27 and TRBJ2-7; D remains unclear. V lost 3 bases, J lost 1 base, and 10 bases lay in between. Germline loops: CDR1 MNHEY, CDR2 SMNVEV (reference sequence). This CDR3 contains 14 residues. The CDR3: CASSFAVPSYEQYF. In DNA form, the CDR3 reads TGTGCCAGCAGTTTTGCAGTCCCTTCCTACGAGCAGTACTTC.

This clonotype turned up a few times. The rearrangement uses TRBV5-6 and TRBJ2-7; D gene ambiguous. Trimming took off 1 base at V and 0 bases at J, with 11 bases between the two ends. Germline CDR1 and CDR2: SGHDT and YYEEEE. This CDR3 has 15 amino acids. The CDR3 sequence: CASSLWPASSYEQYF. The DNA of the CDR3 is TGTGCCAGCAGCTTGTGGCCAGCAAGCTCCTACGAGCAGTACTTC. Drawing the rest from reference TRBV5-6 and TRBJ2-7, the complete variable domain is DAGVTQSPTHLIKTRGQQVTLRCSPKSGHDTVSWYQQALGQGPQFIFQYYEEEERQRGNFPDRFSGHQFPNYSSELNVNALLLGDSALYLCASSLWPASSYEQYFGPGTRLTVT.

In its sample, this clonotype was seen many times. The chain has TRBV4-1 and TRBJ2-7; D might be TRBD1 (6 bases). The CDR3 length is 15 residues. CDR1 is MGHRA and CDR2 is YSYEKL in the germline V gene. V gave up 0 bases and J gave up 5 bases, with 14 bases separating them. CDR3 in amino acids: CASSQEPGARHEQYF. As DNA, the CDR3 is TGCGCCAGCAGCCAAGAGCCAGGGGCGCGGCACGAGCAGTACTTC.

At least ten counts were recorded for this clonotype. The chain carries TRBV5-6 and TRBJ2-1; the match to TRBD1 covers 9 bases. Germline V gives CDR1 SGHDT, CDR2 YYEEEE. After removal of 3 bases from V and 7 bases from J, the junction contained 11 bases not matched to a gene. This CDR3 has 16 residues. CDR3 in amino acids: CASSSLQGARVNEQFF. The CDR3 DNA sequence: TGTGCCAGCAGCTCCCTACAGGGGGCTAGGGTTAATGAGCAGTTCTTC. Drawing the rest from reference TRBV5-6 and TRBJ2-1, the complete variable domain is DAGVTQSPTHLIKTRGQQVTLRCSPKSGHDTVSWYQQALGQGPQFIFQYYEEEERQRGNFPDRFSGHQFPNYSSELNVNALLLGDSALYLCASSSLQGARVNEQFFGPGTRLTVL.

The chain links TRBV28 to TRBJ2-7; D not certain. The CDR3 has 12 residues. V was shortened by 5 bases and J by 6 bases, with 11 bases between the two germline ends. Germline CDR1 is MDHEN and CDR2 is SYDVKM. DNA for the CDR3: TGTGCCAGCAGTGCCGGCTGGTCCGAGCAGTACTTC. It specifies CASSAGWSEQYF.

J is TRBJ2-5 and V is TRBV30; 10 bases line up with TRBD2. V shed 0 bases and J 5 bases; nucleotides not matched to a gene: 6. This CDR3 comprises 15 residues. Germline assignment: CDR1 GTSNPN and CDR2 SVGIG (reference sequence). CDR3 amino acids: CAWSVKLAGAETQYF. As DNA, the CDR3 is TGTGCCTGGAGTGTAAAGCTAGCGGGGGCGGAGACCCAGTACTTC. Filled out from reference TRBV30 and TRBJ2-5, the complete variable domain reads SQTIHQWPATLVQPVGSPLSLECTVEGTSNPNLYWYRQAAGRGLQLLFYSVGIGQISSEVPQNLSASRPQDRQFILSSKKLLLSDSGFYLCAWSVKLAGAETQYFGPGTRLLVL.

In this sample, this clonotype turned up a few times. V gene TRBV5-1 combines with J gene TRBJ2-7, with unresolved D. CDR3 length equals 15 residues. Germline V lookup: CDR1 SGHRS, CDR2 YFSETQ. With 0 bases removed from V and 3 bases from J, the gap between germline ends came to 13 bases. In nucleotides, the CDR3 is TGCGCCAGCAGCTTGGATAGTTCCATTTACTACGAGCAGTACTTC. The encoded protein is CASSLDSSIYYEQYF.

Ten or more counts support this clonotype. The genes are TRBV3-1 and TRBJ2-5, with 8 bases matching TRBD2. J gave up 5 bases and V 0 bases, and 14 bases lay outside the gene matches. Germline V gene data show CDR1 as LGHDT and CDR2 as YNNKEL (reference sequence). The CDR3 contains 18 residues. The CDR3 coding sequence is TGTGCCAGCAGCCAAGATAGAGGGCTAGCGGGCGATCGGGAGACCCAGTACTTC. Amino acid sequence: CASSQDRGLAGDRETQYF.

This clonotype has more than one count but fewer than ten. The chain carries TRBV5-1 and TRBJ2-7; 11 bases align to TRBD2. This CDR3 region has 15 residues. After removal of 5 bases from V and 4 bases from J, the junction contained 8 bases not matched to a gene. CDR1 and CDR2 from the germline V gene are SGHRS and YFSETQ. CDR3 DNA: TGCGCCAGCAGGGACGTTAGCGGGGGGGAATACGAGCAGTACTTC. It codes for CASRDVSGGEYEQYF.

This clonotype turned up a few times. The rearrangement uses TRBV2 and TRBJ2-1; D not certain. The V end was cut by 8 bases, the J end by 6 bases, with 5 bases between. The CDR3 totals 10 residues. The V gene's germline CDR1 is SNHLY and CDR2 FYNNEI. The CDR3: CASQVNEQFF. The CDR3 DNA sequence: TGTGCCAGCCAAGTCAATGAGCAGTTCTTC.

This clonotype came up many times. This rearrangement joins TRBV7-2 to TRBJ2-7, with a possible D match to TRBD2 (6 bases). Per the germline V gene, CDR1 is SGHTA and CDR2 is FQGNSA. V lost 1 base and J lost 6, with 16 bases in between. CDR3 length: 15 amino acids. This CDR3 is CASSLGGFGGIEQYF. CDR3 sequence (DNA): TGTGCCAGCAGCTTAGGCGGTTTCGGAGGGATCGAGCAGTACTTC.

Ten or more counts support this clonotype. In DNA, the CDR3 is TGTGCCATCACCGACAGGGATACGCAGTATTTT. Its protein is CAITDRDTQYF. The chain is built from TRBV10-3 and TRBJ2-3; a weak D match, TRBD1 (6 bases). The CDR3 totals 11 residues. The ends were cut back, 7 bases at V and 6 bases at J, with 8 bases in the middle. Germline CDR1 reads ENHRY; CDR2 reads SYGVKD.